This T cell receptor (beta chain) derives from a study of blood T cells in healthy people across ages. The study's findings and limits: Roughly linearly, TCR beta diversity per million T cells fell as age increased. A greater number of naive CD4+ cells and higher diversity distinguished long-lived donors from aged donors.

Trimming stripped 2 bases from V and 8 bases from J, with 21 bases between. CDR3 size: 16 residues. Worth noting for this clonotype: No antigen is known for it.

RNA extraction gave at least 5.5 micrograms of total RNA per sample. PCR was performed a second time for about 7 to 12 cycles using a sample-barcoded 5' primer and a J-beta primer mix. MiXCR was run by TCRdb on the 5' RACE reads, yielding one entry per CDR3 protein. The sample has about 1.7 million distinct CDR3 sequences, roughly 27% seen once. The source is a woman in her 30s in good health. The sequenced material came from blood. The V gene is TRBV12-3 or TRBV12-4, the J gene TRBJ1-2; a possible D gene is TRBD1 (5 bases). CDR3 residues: CASSLNSGGPYVGYTF. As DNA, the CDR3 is TGTGCCAGCAGTTTAAATTCGGGGGGACCCTATGTCGGCTACACCTTC.